This T cell receptor beta chain was sequenced for a study of blood T cells in healthy people across ages. A second PCR of roughly 7 to 11 cycles used a sample-barcoded 5' primer and a J-beta primer mix. Each cDNA molecule carried a tag from a template-switch adaptor that contained 12 random nucleotides. TCRdb re-called the 5' RACE reads with MiXCR, one entry per CDR3 protein. The sample has about 1.6 million distinct CDR3 sequences; about 35% are singletons. Findings and limits, study-wide: The recorded TCR beta diversity per million T cells decreased in a roughly linear manner with age. The unsorted PBMCs prevented any conclusive comparison of naive versus antigen-experienced cells.

In germline, CDR1 is SGHTA, CDR2 FQGNSA. The CDR3 is 15 amino acids. The V gene end was trimmed by 5 bases and the J gene end by 7 bases; junction bases not matched to a gene: 10. This clonotype has only a few counts. The antigen is not known. The J gene is TRBJ2-1, the V gene TRBV7-2; 8 bases fit TRBD1. Material for sequencing was blood. This TCR was recovered from a woman in her 30s in good health. The CDR3 is CASSADRGLWNEQFF. For the CDR3, the DNA is TGTGCCAGCAGCGCCGACAGGGGATTGTGGAATGAGCAGTTCTTC.